One sample yielded the 11 T cell receptor beta chains listed below, sequenced in a study of T cell repertoires in cytomegalovirus infection. TCRdb called the reads again in MiXCR, with one record for every CDR3 protein. The data contain roughly 200,000 distinct CDR3 sequences, 8% to 10% of them singletons. The sample consisted of PBMCs. The receptors stem from a human donor in good health (CMV status not recorded). Some clones in this sample may be carry-over from other donors' samples.

This clonotype was counted between two and nine times. The chain links TRBV2 to TRBJ1-5; 8 nucleotides align to TRBD1. Per the germline V gene, CDR1 is SNHLY and CDR2 is FYNNEI. Unmatched junction bases numbered 6, after V lost 6 bases and J lost 5 bases. There are 14 residues in the CDR3. The CDR3 protein is CASSGGQGHQPQHF. CDR3 DNA sequence: TGTGCCAGCAGCGGCGGACAGGGACATCAGCCCCAGCATTTT.

This clonotype was recorded many times. The chain combines TRBV12-3 or TRBV12-4 with TRBJ1-1; maybe TRBD1 (5 bases). Between the trimmed V and J ends, which lost 8 bases and 1 base, there was a span of 17 bases. This CDR3 comprises 15 residues. The CDR3 sequence: CASFGVEGWNTEAFF. For the CDR3, the DNA is TGTGCCAGCTTCGGAGTCGAGGGGTGGAACACTGAAGCTTTCTTT.

The chain recombines TRBV19 with TRBJ1-1, with 7 nucleotides matching TRBD1. The germline CDR1 and CDR2 sequences are LNHDA and SQIVND (reference sequence). The CDR3 sequence is 16 residues long. V lost 6 bases, J lost 0 bases, and 10 bases stayed unmatched. The CDR3 loop is CASRWDSKLMNTEAFF. The CDR3 DNA follows: TGTGCCAGTAGGTGGGACAGCAAACTTATGAACACTGAAGCTTTCTTT. Full variable domain (rest looked up from reference TRBV19 and TRBJ1-1): DGGITQSPKYLFRKEGQNVTLSCEQNLNHDAMYWYRQDPGQGLRLIYYSQIVNDFQKGDIAEGYSVSREKKESFPLTVTSAQKNPTAFYLCASRWDSKLMNTEAFFGQGTRLTVV.

CDR3 sequence: CASRTSGTPNYGYTF. The CDR3 bases are TGTGCCAGCAGAACATCAGGAACCCCTAACTATGGCTACACCTTC. The chain links TRBV9 to TRBJ1-2; D unclear. The CDR3 is 15 residues long. Germline values: CDR1 SGDLS, CDR2 YYNGEE. The V gene lost 5 bases and the J gene lost 0 bases, with 14 bases spanning the gap.

Many counts were recorded for this clonotype. The rearrangement links TRBV7-6 to TRBJ1-2; TRBD1 aligns across 12 bases. From germline, CDR1 is SGHVS and CDR2 FNYEAQ. After removal of 0 bases from V and 8 bases from J, the junction contained 1 base not matched to a gene. This CDR3 comprises 14 residues. CDR3 in amino acids: CASSLAGTGGGYTF. CDR3 sequence (DNA): TGTGCCAGCAGCTTAGCTGGGACAGGGGGCGGCTACACCTTC.

This clonotype was observed many times. The CDR3 loop reads CASSFYGLAGVNEQFF. In DNA, the CDR3 is TGTGCCAGCAGTTTTTACGGACTAGCGGGAGTGAATGAGCAGTTCTTC. This chain joins TRBV11-3 and TRBJ2-1; 13 bases agree with TRBD2. Germline V gene data show CDR1 as SGHNT and CDR2 as YENEEA. V was clipped by 6 bases and J by 7 bases; unmatched bases: 9. This CDR3 region has 16 residues.

This clonotype showed up many times. The chain has TRBV15 and TRBJ2-1; TRBD1 matches at 7 bases. Germline V CDR1 and CDR2: LNHNV, YYDKDF (reference sequence). This CDR3 spans 15 amino acids. Trimming cost V 1 base and J 7 bases; bases outside gene matches: 7. CDR3 protein: CATSRAGQAGNEQFF. DNA for the CDR3: TGTGCCACCAGCAGAGCTGGACAGGCAGGAAATGAGCAGTTCTTC.

The sample holds a few counts of this clonotype. The chain recombines TRBV24-1 with TRBJ2-5, with D maybe TRBD1 (7 bases). Germline V gene lookup returns CDR1 KGHDR and CDR2 SFDVKD. The V gene lost 1 base and the J gene lost 5 bases, with 16 bases spanning the gap. The CDR3 sequence is 16 residues long. The CDR3 DNA is TGTGCCACCAGTGATTTAAGAGAGGCAGGGGGGGAGACCCAGTACTTC. Translation: CATSDLREAGGETQYF.

Worth noting for this clonotype: This may come from a read error, since a much larger clone is one base off. J is TRBJ2-1 and V is TRBV28; perhaps D is TRBD1 or TRBD2 (5 bases each). Between the trimmed V and J ends, which lost 6 bases and 6 bases, there was a span of 15 bases. This CDR3 spans 14 amino acids. Germline V gene lookup returns CDR1 MDHEN and CDR2 SYDVKM. CDR3 coding DNA: TGTGCCAGCAGCCCTTCCGGGACCCGCAATGAGCAGTTCTTC. This codes for CASSPSGTRNEQFF.

In its sample, this clonotype was seen a few times. The chain carries TRBV9 and TRBJ2-7, with D possibly matching TRBD1 (5 bases). V gave up 3 bases and J gave up 4 bases, with 11 bases separating them. In germline, CDR1 is SGDLS, CDR2 YYNGEE. CDR3 size: 13 residues. As DNA, the CDR3 is TGTGCCAGCAGCGCTCAGGGTAGGTACGAGCAGTACTTC. Translating it yields CASSAQGRYEQYF.

Ten or more counts support this clonotype. The chain links TRBV19 to TRBJ2-1; 11 bases line up with TRBD2. Germline V gives CDR1 LNHDA, CDR2 SQIVND (reference sequence). The length of the CDR3 is 14 residues. V shed 3 bases and J 9 bases; nucleotides not matched to a gene: 4. The CDR3 reads CASSIGTSGAEQFF. The CDR3 region has the DNA TGTGCCAGTAGTATCGGGACTAGCGGAGCTGAGCAGTTCTTC.